There are many counts of the clone carrying this T cell receptor beta chain. Its antigen is unknown. The data stem from a study of T cell repertoires in cytomegalovirus infection. Study-wide points: The response measured ex vivo was dominated by TCR beta clonotypes (HLA-C-restricted and CMV-specific).

The CDR3 covers 13 residues. Germline-derived CDR1 and CDR2 are MDHEN and SYDVKM. V was clipped by 3 bases and J by 8 bases, with 13 bases between them. TCRdb itself ran the reads through MiXCR, one entry per CDR3 protein. The repertoire holds 250,000 to 300,000 distinct CDR3 sequences, with about 25% as singletons. The chain carries TRBV28 and TRBJ1-2; no reliable D call. The sequenced material came from PBMCs. This clonotype originated in a human donor in good health (CMV status not recorded). Some clones in this sample may be carry-over from other donors' samples. CDR3 nucleotide sequence: TGTGCCAGCAGTTTGGCCGGGGTTGTCGGCTACACCTTC. The encoded protein is CASSLAGVVGYTF.